This T cell receptor beta chain was sequenced in a study of blood T cell repertoires in COVID-19. Study at large: Sample material is recorded as cDNA or gDNA derived from T cells, B-cell-depleted T cells, or PBMCs.

Clones were read by immunoSEQ multiplex PCR, and TCRdb kept only the in-frame ones, dropping some. There are 70,000 to 85,000 clones in the sample; roughly 87% occur only once, and around 3% lies in the top ten. The CDR3 has 11 amino acids. CDR1 and CDR2 (germline): SGHAT, FQNNGV. The V and J ends lost 6 bases and 3 bases respectively, with 6 bases between them. The rearrangement links TRBV11-2 to TRBJ2-7; the D is unclear. Sequenced sample: peripheral blood. This TCR was recovered from a woman between 50 and 59 years old with active or convalescent COVID-19. The CDR3 DNA reads TGTGCCAGCAGTAACATCTACGAGCAGTACTTC. Translating it yields CASSNIYEQYF.